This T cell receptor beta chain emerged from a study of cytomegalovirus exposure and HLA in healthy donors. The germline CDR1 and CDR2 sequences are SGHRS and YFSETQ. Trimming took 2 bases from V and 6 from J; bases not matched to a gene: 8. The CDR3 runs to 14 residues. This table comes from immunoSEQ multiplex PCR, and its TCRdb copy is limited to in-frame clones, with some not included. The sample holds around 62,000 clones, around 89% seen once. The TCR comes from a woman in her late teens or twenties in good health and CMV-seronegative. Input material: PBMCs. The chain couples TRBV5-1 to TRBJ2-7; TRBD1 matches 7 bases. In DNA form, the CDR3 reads TGCGCCAGCAGCTTAATGTCTAGGGGGCGCGAGCAGTACTTC. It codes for CASSLMSRGREQYF.